This entry concerns a single T cell receptor beta chain. The V gene's germline CDR1 is MNHNS and CDR2 SASEGT. Trimming removed 5 bases at V and 3 bases at J, with 11 bases between. CDR3 size: 13 residues. This sample is part of a study of cytotoxic CD8 clonotypes in ibrutinib-treated CLL. Study-level background: Overall, roughly 25 responses were partial and 2 complete; following median roughly 72 months, about 15 patients stayed remitted and some 12 progressed. Following treatment for a median roughly 11 months, range 6 to 36, response samples were then taken. The sample average was about 260,000 productive templates and just under 95,000 productive rearrangements.

Method: immunoSEQ multiplex PCR; TCRdb's copy keeps in-frame clones and lacks some. Among some 290,000 clones, 80% were seen once, and the ten largest hold roughly 7%. J is TRBJ2-7 and V is TRBV6-1, with TRBD2 as a possible D gene (6 bases). The starting material was PBMCs, obtained before ibrutinib treatment. This clonotype was sampled from a human donor with chronic lymphocytic leukemia. CDR3 nucleotide sequence: TGTGCCAGCAGTCGGGACTCCCTCTACGAGCAGTACTTC. Protein: CASSRDSLYEQYF.